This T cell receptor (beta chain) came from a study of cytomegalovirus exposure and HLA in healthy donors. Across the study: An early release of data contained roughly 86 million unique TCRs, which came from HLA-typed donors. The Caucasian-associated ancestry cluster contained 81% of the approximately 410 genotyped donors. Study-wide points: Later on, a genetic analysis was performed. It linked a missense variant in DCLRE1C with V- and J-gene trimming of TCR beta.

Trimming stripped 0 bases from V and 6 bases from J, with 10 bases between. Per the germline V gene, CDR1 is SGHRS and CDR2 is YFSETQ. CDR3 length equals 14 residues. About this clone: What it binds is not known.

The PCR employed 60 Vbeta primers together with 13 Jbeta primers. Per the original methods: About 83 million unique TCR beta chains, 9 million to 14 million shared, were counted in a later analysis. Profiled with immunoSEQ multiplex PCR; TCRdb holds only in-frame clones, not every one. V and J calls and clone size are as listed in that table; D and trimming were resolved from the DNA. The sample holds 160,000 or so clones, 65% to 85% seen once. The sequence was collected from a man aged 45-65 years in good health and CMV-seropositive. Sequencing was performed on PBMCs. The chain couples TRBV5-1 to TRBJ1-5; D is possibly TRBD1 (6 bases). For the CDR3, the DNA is TGCGCCAGCAGCTTGGGAGGGGGTAGTCAGCCCCAGCATTTT. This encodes CASSLGGGSQPQHF.